This T cell receptor (beta chain) was obtained from a study of shared clonotypes between healthy human individuals. Several immunoSEQ plates held equal portions of the genomic DNA taken from each subset. Sequencing was performed with immunoSEQ multiplex PCR; in TCRdb, only in-frame clones are kept and a portion is missing. The data contain approximately 500,000 clones, roughly 79% of them singletons. V gave up 3 bases and J gave up 0 bases, with 7 bases separating them. The length of the CDR3 is 14 residues. CDR1 and CDR2 (germline): LNHDA, SQIVND (reference sequence). The chain employs TRBV19 and TRBJ2-3; maybe TRBD1 (6 bases). Material for sequencing was PBMCs. The sequence was collected from a woman aged 40-49 years in good health. Some clones in this sample may be carry-over from other donors' samples. The CDR3 sequence: CASSMGASTDTQYF. Written as DNA, the CDR3 is TGTGCCAGTAGTATGGGGGCTAGCACAGATACGCAGTATTTT.